These 27 T cell receptor beta chains were sequenced from one sample in a study of shared clonotypes between healthy human individuals. This table comes from immunoSEQ multiplex PCR, and its TCRdb copy is limited to in-frame clones, with some not included. This sample carries 2 million to 2.5 million clones, 90% to 95% of them seen once, and the ten largest clones take about 0.39%. Source material: naive CD4+ T cells from PBMCs. Subset here: CD45RA+ positively selected. The origin of the receptors is a man aged 18 to 30 in good health. Some clones in this sample may be carry-over from other donors' samples.

The chain is built from TRBV2 and TRBJ1-4, with D perhaps TRBD1 (6 bases). The germline V and J ends were trimmed by 6 bases and 8 bases, with 16 bases remaining between them. CDR1 and CDR2 (germline): SNHLY, FYNNEI. The CDR3 is made up of 14 amino acids. This chain's CDR3 is CASSAQGGEEKLFF. CDR3 nucleotides: TGTGCCAGCAGCGCCCAAGGGGGAGAAGAAAAACTGTTTTTT.

With regard to this clone: Other DNA sequences of this sample code for an identical CDR3. V is TRBV9 and J is TRBJ1-1; 7 nucleotides match TRBD1. The CDR3 runs to 14 residues. V shed 4 bases, J shed 0 bases, and the junction held 3 bases outside the gene matches. Germline V CDR1 and CDR2: SGDLS, YYNGEE. The CDR3 region has the DNA TGTGCCAGCAGCCCGACAGGGCTGAACACTGAAGCTTTCTTT. Translating it yields CASSPTGLNTEAFF.

The chain recombines TRBV7-9 with TRBJ1-5, with D uncertain. Germline CDR1 SEHNR, CDR2 FQNEAQ (reference sequence). V lost 3 bases, J lost 3 bases, and 12 bases lay in between. This CDR3 region has 15 residues. CDR3 nucleotides: TGTGCCAGCAGCTTGAGCTCGGGGAACAATCAGCCCCAGCATTTT. As protein: CASSLSSGNNQPQHF.

The chain is built from TRBV4-2 and TRBJ1-6, with 7 bases that match TRBD1. This CDR3 contains 15 residues. Germline V gene sequence: CDR1 LGHNA, CDR2 YNFKEQ. With 3 bases clipped from V and 8 bases from J, the junction kept 7 bases outside the gene matches. In DNA, the CDR3 is TGTGCCAGCAGCCAGACGGGACAGCCGGATTCACCCCTCCACTTT. Residues: CASSQTGQPDSPLHF.

This rearrangement joins TRBV28 to TRBJ1-1; TRBD1 is a possible D gene (5 bases). This CDR3 has 14 residues. The germline V and J ends were trimmed by 5 bases and 6 bases, with 16 bases remaining between them. Germline values: CDR1 MDHEN, CDR2 SYDVKM. CDR3 nucleotide sequence: TGTGCCAGCAGTAACCCCGGGACCAGCGCTGAAGCTTTCTTT. Its protein is CASSNPGTSAEAFF.

This chain links TRBV6-5 with TRBJ2-5; 7 nucleotides agree with TRBD2. V dropped 4 bases and J dropped 5; count of bases not matched to a gene: 10. CDR3 length equals 15 residues. The germline gives CDR1 MNHEY, CDR2 SVGAGI. The CDR3 nucleotides are TGTGCCAGCAGTTCGCCGCGGTTGGGAGGGGAGACCCAGTACTTC. Protein sequence: CASSSPRLGGETQYF.

The V and J genes are TRBV5-1 and TRBJ2-7, with 9 bases identical to TRBD2. The CDR3 totals 17 residues. V lost 1 base, J lost 5 bases, and 13 bases stayed unmatched. Germline V gene sequence: CDR1 SGHRS, CDR2 YFSETQ. The CDR3: CASSLWGLAGEVNEQYF. CDR3 in DNA: TGCGCCAGCAGCTTGTGGGGTTTAGCGGGAGAAGTCAACGAGCAGTACTTC.

In DNA, the CDR3 is TGTGCCAGCAGGTACACCGGGACAGGGGGTTACAGAGCTTTCTTT. It is translated as CASRYTGTGGYRAFF. The chain is built from TRBV6-5 and TRBJ1-1, with 11 bases matching TRBD1. CDR1 and CDR2 (germline): MNHEY, SVGAGI. J lost 10 bases, V lost 6 bases, and 13 bases had no gene match. The length of the CDR3 is 15 residues.

This rearrangement joins TRBV5-5 to TRBJ1-1; D call uncertain. Trimming removed 2 bases from V and 3 bases from J, with 14 bases in between. This CDR3 comprises 15 residues. Per germline, CDR1 SGHKS and CDR2 YYEKEE (reference sequence). The CDR3 DNA follows: TGTGCCAGCAGCTTTCTCTCTCAACCGGACACTGAAGCTTTCTTT. Translation: CASSFLSQPDTEAFF. Drawing the rest from reference TRBV5-5 and TRBJ1-1, the complete variable domain is DAGVTQSPTHLIKTRGQQVTLRCSPISGHKSVSWYQQVLGQGPQFIFQYYEKEERGRGNFPDRFSARQFPNYSSELNVNALLLGDSALYLCASSFLSQPDTEAFFGQGTRLTVV.

The chain employs TRBV5-4 and TRBJ2-1; 14 nucleotides line up with TRBD2. The CDR3 has 14 amino acids. CDR1 SGHNT and CDR2 YYREEE come from the germline V gene (reference sequence). Trimming cost V 9 bases and J 7 bases; bases outside gene matches: 6. CDR3 coding DNA: TGTGCCATCCCGACTAGCGGGAGGGCAAATGAGCAGTTCTTC. It yields the protein CAIPTSGRANEQFF.

V usage is TRBV5-6 and J usage is TRBJ2-2, with D hard to call. Trimming left V 2 bases short and J 2 bases short, with 7 bases between. Germline V gene data show CDR1 as SGHDT and CDR2 as YYEEEE. CDR3 length equals 14 residues. The CDR3 reads CASSFFFNTGELFF. CDR3 DNA: TGTGCCAGCAGCTTCTTCTTTAACACCGGGGAGCTGTTTTTT.

The chain carries TRBV9 and TRBJ2-2; TRBD2 matches 11 bases. CDR3 length: 16 residues. J was trimmed by 5 bases and V by 3 bases; bases with no gene match: 6. Germline CDR1 SGDLS, CDR2 YYNGEE. The CDR3 reads CASSARTSGSTGELFF. The CDR3 bases are TGTGCCAGCAGCGCCCGAACTAGCGGGAGTACCGGGGAGCTGTTTTTT.

The chain links TRBV2 to TRBJ1-2; D remains ambiguous. V was cut by 2 bases and J by 7 bases, with 14 bases left in between. Germline CDR1 is SNHLY and CDR2 is FYNNEI. This CDR3 has 14 amino acids. DNA for the CDR3: TGTGCCAGCAGTGAAACGTCCCCGGGAGTTGGCTACACCTTC. Translated: CASSETSPGVGYTF.

This chain connects TRBV28 to TRBJ2-4, with D possibly matching TRBD2 (5 bases). Deletions cut 4 bases from V and 3 bases from J, with 16 bases between. Germline V gene data show CDR1 as MDHEN and CDR2 as SYDVKM. There are 16 residues in the CDR3. CDR3 sequence: CASSYRENGDKNIQYF. CDR3 nucleotides: TGTGCCAGCAGTTATCGAGAGAACGGGGACAAAAACATTCAGTACTTC.

The chain carries TRBV7-2 and TRBJ1-6; weak D call: TRBD1 (6 bases). Trimming took 1 base from V and 9 from J, leaving 13 bases between them. This CDR3 is 15 amino acids long. CDR1 SGHTA and CDR2 FQGNSA come from the germline V gene. The CDR3 loop reads CASSLVAGDGSPLHF. For the CDR3, the DNA is TGTGCCAGCAGCTTAGTAGCAGGGGATGGTTCACCCCTCCACTTT.

The chain couples TRBV28 to TRBJ2-7; possible D gene TRBD1, 6 bases. CDR3 length: 15 residues. V lost 3 bases and J 5 bases, leaving 17 bases between the germline ends. Germline-derived CDR1 and CDR2 are MDHEN and SYDVKM. The CDR3 DNA follows: TGTGCCAGCAGTTTGGGGATCTGGGGGCGCGACGAGCAGTACTTC. Translated, it gives CASSLGIWGRDEQYF. The full variable domain, in which reference TRBV28 and TRBJ2-7 provide the parts outside the CDR3, is DVKVTQSSRYLVKRTGEKVFLECVQDMDHENMFWYRQDPGLGLRLIYFSYDVKMKEKGDIPEGYSVSREKKERFSLILESASTNQTSMYLCASSLGIWGRDEQYFGPGTRLTVT.

The chain links TRBV29-1 to TRBJ2-1; D is possibly TRBD2 (6 bases). The CDR3 has 11 residues. Germline CDR1 SQVTM, CDR2 ANQGSEA. Trimming pared 7 bases from V and 3 bases from J, leaving 7 bases between. CDR3 protein: CSGGIYNEQFF. The DNA of the CDR3 is TGCAGCGGCGGGATCTACAATGAGCAGTTCTTC.

The chain links TRBV9 to TRBJ2-5, with 7 bases lining up with TRBD2. This CDR3 comprises 13 residues. Per the germline V gene, CDR1 is SGDLS and CDR2 is YYNGEE. With 3 bases clipped from V and 5 bases from J, the junction kept 4 bases outside the gene matches. The CDR3 sequence: CASSAGGWETQYF. The CDR3, as DNA: TGTGCCAGCAGCGCCGGGGGGTGGGAGACCCAGTACTTC.

This chain uses TRBV5-1 with TRBJ2-5; D is ambiguous. Germline loops: CDR1 SGHRS, CDR2 YFSETQ. This CDR3 comprises 15 residues. V lost 0 bases and J lost 4, with 13 bases in between. For the CDR3, the DNA is TGCGCCAGCAGCTTGGATTACATCGTCTCAGAGACCCAGTACTTC. Its translation: CASSLDYIVSETQYF. The full variable domain, its missing parts supplied by reference TRBV5-1 and TRBJ2-5, is KAGVTQTPRYLIKTRGQQVTLSCSPISGHRSVSWYQQTPGQGLQFLFEYFSETQRNKGNFPGRFSGRQFSNSRSEMNVSTLELGDSALYLCASSLDYIVSETQYFGPGTRLLVL.

The chain combines TRBV28 with TRBJ2-7; 8 bases line up with TRBD2. The junction had 8 bases not matched to a gene; V was cut back by 11 bases and J by 2 bases. The CDR3 spans 13 residues. CDR1 and CDR2 from the germline V gene are MDHEN and SYDVKM. CDR3 coding DNA: TGTGCCTCGTTGGCGGGAGGTACCTACGAGCAGTACTTC. This sequence encodes CASLAGGTYEQYF.

This sequence joins TRBV9 and TRBJ1-1; D ambiguous. This CDR3 has 15 amino acids. V dropped 3 bases and J dropped 3 bases, with 15 bases sitting between them. Germline V lookup: CDR1 SGDLS, CDR2 YYNGEE. The CDR3 sequence is CASSAYGVRDTEAFF. DNA of the CDR3: TGTGCCAGCAGCGCATACGGCGTGAGGGACACTGAAGCTTTCTTT. Filled out from reference TRBV9 and TRBJ1-1, the complete variable domain reads DSGVTQTPKHLITATGQRVTLRCSPRSGDLSVYWYQQSLDQGLQFLIQYYNGEERAKGNILERFSAQQFPDLHSELNLSSLELGDSALYFCASSAYGVRDTEAFFGQGTRLTVV.

The rearrangement uses TRBV27 and TRBJ2-7; no reliable D call. The CDR3 is 15 residues long. The V end lost 8 bases, the J end lost 5 bases, and 22 bases lay between the germline ends. Germline V CDR1 and CDR2: MNHEY, SMNVEV (reference sequence). DNA of the CDR3: TGTGCCAGCCAGCTTGACACTCTTTTTATGGACGAGCAGTACTTC. Amino acids: CASQLDTLFMDEQYF.

The chain couples TRBV5-1 to TRBJ2-2; D gene ambiguous. V was clipped by 4 bases and J by 6 bases, with 13 bases between them. This CDR3 contains 14 residues. CDR1 and CDR2 (germline): SGHRS, YFSETQ. CDR3 nucleotides: TGCGCCAGCAGCGGCAGCGCGCACCCCGGGGAGCTGTTTTTT. It encodes CASSGSAHPGELFF. The full variable domain, with the rest looked up from reference TRBV5-1 and TRBJ2-2, is KAGVTQTPRYLIKTRGQQVTLSCSPISGHRSVSWYQQTPGQGLQFLFEYFSETQRNKGNFPGRFSGRQFSNSRSEMNVSTLELGDSALYLCASSGSAHPGELFFGEGSRLTVL.

The rearrangement links TRBV5-1 to TRBJ2-6; D unresolved. Trimming removed 0 bases at V and 3 bases at J, with 13 bases between. The CDR3 consists of 17 residues. The germline V gene encodes CDR1 SGHRS and CDR2 YFSETQ. The CDR3 coding sequence is TGCGCCAGCAGCTTGGAATCGTTAGCCCTTGGGGCCAACGTCCTGACTTTC. It yields the protein CASSLESLALGANVLTF.

This clone was counted only a few times. The chain joins TRBV18 to TRBJ1-3; 9 positions agree with TRBD1. The V gene's germline CDR1 is KGHSH and CDR2 LQKENI. The length of the CDR3 is 16 residues. The junction had 5 bases not matched to a gene; V was cut back by 5 bases and J by 0 bases. Here the CDR3 reads CASSAGQGNSGNTIYF. In nucleotides, the CDR3 is TGTGCCAGCTCAGCGGGACAGGGAAACTCTGGAAACACCATATATTTT.

The V gene is TRBV5-1, the J gene TRBJ2-7, with 7 bases aligning to TRBD1. Germline CDR1 is SGHRS and CDR2 is YFSETQ. Trimming removed 4 bases from V and 6 bases from J; junction bases left unmatched: 10. CDR3 length: 14 residues. The CDR3 DNA follows: TGCGCCAGCAGCGACGCGCTGACAGGGACCGAGCAGTACTTC. Translating it yields CASSDALTGTEQYF.

The V and J genes are TRBV6-6 and TRBJ2-7, with TRBD2 identical over 13 bases. Germline loops: CDR1 MNHNY, CDR2 SVGAGI (reference sequence). The CDR3 is 14 residues long. V was pared by 5 bases and J by 5 bases, with 3 bases of the junction left unmatched. The CDR3 nucleotides read TGTGCCAGCAGTGGCGGACTAGCGGGAGACGAGCAGTACTTC. Its protein is CASSGGLAGDEQYF.